A single sample gave rise to the 23 T cell receptor beta chains below, sequenced in a study of shared clonotypes between healthy human individuals. CD45RO-negative, CCR7-selected cells formed the naive CD8 fraction, which excluded terminally differentiated effector memory CD45RA+ cells. The assay was immunoSEQ multiplex PCR, and TCRdb's table has in-frame clones only and misses some. The data show hundreds of thousands of clones, with approximately 96% seen just once and about 0.11% held by the top ten. Sequenced sample: naive CD8+ T cells sorted from blood. Receptor source: a woman between 25 and 40 years old in good health.

The rearrangement uses TRBV2 and TRBJ2-7, with TRBD1 matching over 8 bases. The germline V gene has CDR1 SNHLY and CDR2 FYNNEI. The CDR3 loop spans 14 amino acids. Trimming took 5 bases from V and 4 from J; bases not matched to a gene: 7. The CDR3 protein is CASSWTGSPYEQYF. CDR3 DNA: TGTGCCAGCAGTTGGACAGGGAGCCCGTACGAGCAGTACTTC.

This clone appeared a single time. V is TRBV28 and J is TRBJ1-1; possibly TRBD1 for D (5 bases). Germline values: CDR1 MDHEN, CDR2 SYDVKM. CDR3 length equals 13 residues. Trimming removed 1 base from V and 6 bases from J, with 9 bases in between. CDR3 DNA sequence: TGTGCCAGCAGTTTATCAGGGAGGTCTGAAGCTTTCTTT. Amino acid sequence: CASSLSGRSEAFF.

The gene calls are TRBV7-3 and TRBJ2-1, with 7 bases that match TRBD2. Germline V gene data show CDR1 as SGHTA and CDR2 as FQGTGA. Trimming removed 2 bases from V and 2 bases from J; junction bases left unmatched: 6. This CDR3 is 16 amino acids long. CDR3 protein: CASSLGAGVPYNEQFF. The CDR3 DNA sequence: TGTGCCAGCAGCTTAGGGGCGGGAGTTCCCTACAATGAGCAGTTCTTC.

The chain recombines TRBV7-9 with TRBJ2-1; TRBD2 matches 7 bases. The CDR3 has 16 residues. V gave up 4 bases and J gave up 5 bases; unmatched junction bases: 11. CDR1 SEHNR and CDR2 FQNEAQ come from the germline V gene (reference sequence). The CDR3 sequence: CASSSPRTSGDNEQFF. Written as DNA, the CDR3 is TGTGCCAGCAGCTCCCCGCGGACTAGTGGGGACAATGAGCAGTTCTTC.

The CDR3 region is CASLLAGTSRETQYF. The CDR3 coding sequence is TGTGCCAGCCTACTCGCAGGGACTAGCAGAGAGACCCAGTACTTC. This sequence joins TRBV28 and TRBJ2-5, with 9 bases aligning to TRBD2. This CDR3 comprises 15 residues. The germline V gene encodes CDR1 MDHEN and CDR2 SYDVKM. The trim removed 8 bases at V and 4 bases at J, leaving 11 bases unmatched. Filled out from reference TRBV28 and TRBJ2-5, the complete variable domain reads DVKVTQSSRYLVKRTGEKVFLECVQDMDHENMFWYRQDPGLGLRLIYFSYDVKMKEKGDIPEGYSVSREKKERFSLILESASTNQTSMYLCASLLAGTSRETQYFGPGTRLLVL.

This rearrangement joins TRBV15 to TRBJ1-4, with unresolved D. CDR3 length: 13 amino acids. The ends were cut back, 3 bases at V and 8 bases at J, with 10 bases in the middle. Per the germline V gene, CDR1 is LNHNV and CDR2 is YYDKDF (reference sequence). CDR3 amino acids: CATSSPGEEKLFF. The CDR3 coding sequence is TGTGCCACCAGCAGTCCCGGTGAGGAAAAACTGTTTTTT.

This sequence joins TRBV7-2 and TRBJ2-2, with 9 positions matching TRBD2. CDR3 length: 17 residues. Germline V gives CDR1 SGHTA, CDR2 FQGNSA. The ends lost 5 bases at V and 7 bases at J; junction bases unmatched: 14. The CDR3 sequence is CASSHIAGALYGGELFF. The DNA of the CDR3 is TGTGCCAGCAGCCATATAGCGGGAGCCCTGTATGGCGGGGAGCTGTTTTTT.

The chain has TRBV7-9 and TRBJ2-2; 10 bases are a match to TRBD1. V gave up 5 bases and J gave up 5 bases; unmatched junction bases: 8. The length of the CDR3 is 16 residues. Germline V gene data show CDR1 as SEHNR and CDR2 as FQNEAQ (reference sequence). The CDR3 here is CASSSSTGGWTGELFF. The CDR3 nucleotides read TGTGCCAGCAGCAGCTCGACAGGGGGCTGGACCGGGGAGCTGTTTTTT.

This clone appeared once. This chain uses TRBV2 with TRBJ1-5; D unresolved. The CDR3 extends over 13 amino acids. Germline assignment: CDR1 SNHLY and CDR2 FYNNEI. Trimming took 3 bases from V and 4 from J, leaving 7 bases between them. The CDR3 region is CASSDPGNQPQHF. In nucleotides, the CDR3 is TGTGCCAGCAGTGACCCGGGGAATCAGCCCCAGCATTTT.

CDR3 DNA: TGTGCCAGCAGCGATCCCGATGGTAGGGTCATCACAGATACGCAGTATTTT. This sequence encodes CASSDPDGRVITDTQYF. The chain recombines TRBV7-9 with TRBJ2-3; D gene ambiguous. Germline loops: CDR1 SEHNR, CDR2 FQNEAQ (reference sequence). Deletions cut 5 bases from V and 2 bases from J, with 20 bases between. The CDR3 totals 17 residues.

This chain links TRBV13 with TRBJ2-7; possibly TRBD2 for D (6 bases). The germline gives CDR1 PRHDT, CDR2 FYEKMQ (reference sequence). The CDR3 runs to 15 residues. V was shortened by 5 bases and J by 2 bases, with 16 bases between the two germline ends. The CDR3 nucleotides read TGTGCCAGCAGCCCGGAGGGTAGAGGCACCTACGAGCAGTACTTC. Translation: CASSPEGRGTYEQYF. The variable domain in full, completed from reference TRBV13 and TRBJ2-7, reads AAGVIQSPRHLIKEKRETATLKCYPIPRHDTVYWYQQGPGQDPQFLISFYEKMQSDKGSIPDRFSAQQFSDYHSELNMSSLELGDSALYFCASSPEGRGTYEQYFGPGTRLTVT.

The V and J genes are TRBV7-9 and TRBJ1-2; D unclear. The CDR3 spans 14 residues. V lost 1 base and J lost 4, with 10 bases in between. Looked up from germline, CDR1 is SEHNR and CDR2 is FQNEAQ (reference sequence). The CDR3 reads CASSLDDTIYGYTF. The CDR3 coding sequence is TGTGCCAGCAGCTTAGACGACACTATCTATGGCTACACCTTC.

This clone was seen just once. The chain carries TRBV2 and TRBJ2-4; weak D call: TRBD1 (5 bases). V was shortened by 0 bases and J by 0 bases, with 6 bases between the two germline ends. Germline CDR1 and CDR2: SNHLY and FYNNEI. The CDR3 consists of 15 residues. CDR3 coding DNA: TGTGCCAGCAGTGAAGCGCAGGGAGCCAAAAACATTCAGTACTTC. Its protein product is CASSEAQGAKNIQYF.

The chain joins TRBV13 to TRBJ2-2; 9 bases are a match to TRBD1. V dropped 8 bases and J dropped 4; count of bases not matched to a gene: 29. This CDR3 is 22 amino acids long. Germline CDR1 reads PRHDT; CDR2 reads FYEKMQ (reference sequence). CDR3 residues: CASSAIALPDVRDRVVTGELFF. DNA for the CDR3: TGTGCCAGCTCCGCTATCGCCCTCCCTGATGTCCGGGACAGGGTTGTCACCGGGGAGCTGTTTTTT. The variable domain in full, completed from reference TRBV13 and TRBJ2-2, reads AAGVIQSPRHLIKEKRETATLKCYPIPRHDTVYWYQQGPGQDPQFLISFYEKMQSDKGSIPDRFSAQQFSDYHSELNMSSLELGDSALYFCASSAIALPDVRDRVVTGELFFGEGSRLTVL.

On this clone itself: Other nucleotide sequences in the sample specify the same CDR3. In DNA, the CDR3 is TGTGCCAGCAGTTTAGTTGCGGGTAGCTACAATGAGCAGTTCTTC. Its translation is CASSLVAGSYNEQFF. This sequence joins TRBV27 and TRBJ2-1; D may be TRBD2 (5 bases). Germline V gene lookup returns CDR1 MNHEY and CDR2 SMNVEV (reference sequence). The V gene lost 2 bases and the J gene lost 3 bases, with 11 bases spanning the gap. This CDR3 region has 15 residues.

This chain joins TRBV27 and TRBJ2-1; TRBD2 agrees at 13 bases. The junction had 12 bases not matched to a gene; V was cut back by 5 bases and J by 2 bases. The CDR3 consists of 19 residues. Germline-derived CDR1 and CDR2 are MNHEY and SMNVEV (reference sequence). CDR3 in amino acids: CASSGPGTSGMWAYNEQFF. The CDR3 DNA sequence: TGTGCCAGCAGTGGACCCGGGACTAGCGGGATGTGGGCCTACAATGAGCAGTTCTTC.

This sequence joins TRBV27 and TRBJ2-5; TRBD1 is a possible D gene (5 bases). The J call may be mistaken, given a closer DNA end match to TRBJ2-7. The CDR3 extends over 13 amino acids. Germline CDR1 is MNHEY and CDR2 is SMNVEV (reference sequence). The CDR3 loop reads CASSYDSSYEQYF. The DNA for the CDR3 is TGTGCCAGCAGCTACGACAGCTCCTACGAGCAGTACTTC.

This clone was seen only once. The gene calls are TRBV28 and TRBJ1-1; D is possibly TRBD1 (5 bases). The CDR3 spans 13 residues. The V end lost 8 bases, the J end lost 1 base, and 11 bases lay between the germline ends. In germline, CDR1 is MDHEN, CDR2 SYDVKM. CDR3 protein: CASRTQGNTEAFF. DNA of the CDR3: TGTGCCAGCCGGACCCAGGGGAACACTGAAGCTTTCTTT.

This rearrangement joins TRBV2 to TRBJ2-1; 7 bases map to TRBD2. The junction had 14 bases not matched to a gene; V was cut back by 8 bases and J by 4 bases. The CDR3 has 16 residues. The germline CDR1 and CDR2 sequences are SNHLY and FYNNEI. This CDR3 reads CASYASTSRRYNEQFF. The CDR3 coding sequence is TGTGCCAGCTATGCCTCGACTAGCCGCCGGTACAATGAGCAGTTCTTC.

The chain combines TRBV7-8 with TRBJ1-5; D might be TRBD1 (5 bases). Trimming removed 3 bases at V and 1 base at J, with 10 bases between. This CDR3 has 15 amino acids. CDR1 is SGHVS and CDR2 is FQNEAQ in the germline V gene. CDR3 DNA sequence: TGTGCCAGCAGCTTTGGGACGGCGAGCAATCAGCCCCAGCATTTT. Translated: CASSFGTASNQPQHF.

The chain recombines TRBV4-2 with TRBJ2-7, with TRBD1 as a possible D gene (5 bases). The CDR3 consists of 16 residues. V was cut by 0 bases and J by 3 bases, with 15 bases left in between. The germline CDR1 and CDR2 sequences are LGHNA and YNFKEQ. The CDR3 DNA is TGTGCCAGCAGCCAAGATCAGGGTCCAACTTACTACGAGCAGTACTTC. Translated, it gives CASSQDQGPTYYEQYF.

The chain links TRBV19 to TRBJ1-1; a possible D gene is TRBD1 (6 bases). The ends were cut back, 2 bases at V and 7 bases at J, with 8 bases in the middle. The CDR3 runs to 12 residues. The germline V gene encodes CDR1 LNHDA and CDR2 SQIVND (reference sequence). The CDR3 loop is CASSITDSEAFF. The CDR3 DNA sequence: TGTGCCAGTAGTATAACGGACAGTGAAGCTTTCTTT.

The chain uses TRBV9 and TRBJ2-2; D unclear. The ends were cut back, 3 bases at V and 2 bases at J, with 5 bases in the middle. CDR3 size: 13 residues. Germline V gives CDR1 SGDLS, CDR2 YYNGEE. The CDR3 DNA sequence: TGTGCCAGCAGCGGCTATAACACCGGGGAGCTGTTTTTT. Protein product: CASSGYNTGELFF. Drawing the rest from reference TRBV9 and TRBJ2-2, the complete variable domain is DSGVTQTPKHLITATGQRVTLRCSPRSGDLSVYWYQQSLDQGLQFLIQYYNGEERAKGNILERFSAQQFPDLHSELNLSSLELGDSALYFCASSGYNTGELFFGEGSRLTVL.